The TCR beta chain under discussion was sequenced for a study of T cell repertoires in cytomegalovirus infection. At the level of the study: From public TCR beta signatures came an indication of both CMV infection and matching HLA type. Broader study findings: It was HLA-C-restricted CMV-specific TCR beta clonotypes that dominated the response ex vivo.

TCRdb used MiXCR to reprocess the reads, holding one entry per CDR3 protein. The repertoire holds roughly 630,000 distinct CDR3 sequences, roughly a quarter seen once, with approximately 8% in the top ten. A word on this clonotype: Its specificity is not known.

The source is a human donor in good health (CMV status not recorded). Some clones in this sample may be carry-over from other donors' samples. Sequencing used CD8+ T cells from PBMCs.

As DNA, the CDR3 is TGTGCCAGCAGCATGGACCGGACAGGGGGAGCCTCTGGGGCCAACGTCCTGACTTTC. It translates to CASSMDRTGGASGANVLTF. The chain employs TRBV7-9 and TRBJ2-6; 10 positions match TRBD1. The J segment lost 0 bases and the V segment lost 5 bases, leaving 10 bases of the junction unmatched. CDR3 size: 19 residues. Germline V gene lookup returns CDR1 SEHNR and CDR2 FQNEAQ (reference sequence).